The clone carrying this T cell receptor (beta chain) appeared a few times. One entry per CDR3 protein results from TCRdb running MiXCR on the RT-PCR reads. The repertoire holds some 540,000 distinct CDR3 sequences, 20% to 25% seen once, with approximately 3% in the top ten. The sample comes from a study of response to subunit inactivated influenza vaccine. Germline trimming cut 4 bases from V and 0 bases from J; bases unmatched to any gene: 7. Germline V gives CDR1 SGHRS, CDR2 YFSETQ. There are 15 residues in the CDR3. The same sample was also used in a study of T cells expressing NK-cell markers. That work states: Generation of TCR beta cDNA was performed by 5'RACE template switching incorporating UMIs.

This receptor was taken from a man aged 45-65 years who received an inactivated influenza vaccine. The rearrangement joins TRBV5-1 to TRBJ2-7, with 7 bases identical to TRBD1. The source material was CD4+ T cells sorted from PBMCs, sampled roughly 12 days after vaccination. Here the CDR3 DNA reads TGCGCCAGCAGCGCCTTCGGACAGGCCTCCTACGAGCAGTACTTC. As protein: CASSAFGQASYEQYF.